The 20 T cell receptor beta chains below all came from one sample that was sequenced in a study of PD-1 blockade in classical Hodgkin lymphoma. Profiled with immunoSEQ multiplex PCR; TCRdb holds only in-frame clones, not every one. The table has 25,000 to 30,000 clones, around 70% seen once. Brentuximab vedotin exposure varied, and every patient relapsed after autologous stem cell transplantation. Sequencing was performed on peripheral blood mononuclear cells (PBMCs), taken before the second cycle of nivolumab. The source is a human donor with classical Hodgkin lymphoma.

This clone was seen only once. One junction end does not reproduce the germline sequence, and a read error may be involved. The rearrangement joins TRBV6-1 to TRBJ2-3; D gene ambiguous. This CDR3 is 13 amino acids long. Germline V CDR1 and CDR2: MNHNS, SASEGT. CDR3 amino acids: CASSEVFTDAQYF. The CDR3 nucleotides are TGTGCCAGCAGTGAAGTGTTTACAGATGCGCAGTATTTT.

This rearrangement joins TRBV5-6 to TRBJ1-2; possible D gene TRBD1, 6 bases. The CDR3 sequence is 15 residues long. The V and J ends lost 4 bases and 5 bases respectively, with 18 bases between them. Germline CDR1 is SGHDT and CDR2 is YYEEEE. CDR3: CASSKDPGGAYGYTF. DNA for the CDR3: TGTGCCAGCAGCAAAGACCCCGGGGGCGCTTATGGCTACACCTTC.

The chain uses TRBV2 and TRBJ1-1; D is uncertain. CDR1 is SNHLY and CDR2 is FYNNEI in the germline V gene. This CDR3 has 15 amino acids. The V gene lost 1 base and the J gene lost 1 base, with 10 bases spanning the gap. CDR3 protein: CASSEGLGRNTEAFF. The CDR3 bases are TGTGCCAGCAGTGAAGGGTTGGGTCGGAACACTGAAGCTTTCTTT.

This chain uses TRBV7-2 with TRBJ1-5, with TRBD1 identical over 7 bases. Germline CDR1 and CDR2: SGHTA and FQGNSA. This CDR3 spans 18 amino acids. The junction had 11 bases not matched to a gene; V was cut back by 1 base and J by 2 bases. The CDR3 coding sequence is TGTGCCAGCAGCTTAGTACCGAAGGACAGGTGGGGCAATCAGCCCCAGCATTTT. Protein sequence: CASSLVPKDRWGNQPQHF.

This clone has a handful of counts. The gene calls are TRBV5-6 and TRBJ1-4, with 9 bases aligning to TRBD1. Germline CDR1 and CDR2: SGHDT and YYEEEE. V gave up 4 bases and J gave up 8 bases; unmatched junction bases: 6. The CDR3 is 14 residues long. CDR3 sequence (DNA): TGTGCCAGCAGCACACAGGGGGCTGGGGAAAAACTGTTTTTT. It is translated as CASSTQGAGEKLFF.

DNA for the CDR3: TGCGCCAGCAGCCAAGATCGGAGGCCTGGAAACACCATATATTTT. Translated, it gives CASSQDRRPGNTIYF. The rearrangement uses TRBV4-3 and TRBJ1-3; unclear D gene. Germline assignment: CDR1 LGHNA and CDR2 YSLEER. The CDR3 totals 15 residues. Between the trimmed V and J ends, which lost 0 bases and 2 bases, there was a span of 8 bases.

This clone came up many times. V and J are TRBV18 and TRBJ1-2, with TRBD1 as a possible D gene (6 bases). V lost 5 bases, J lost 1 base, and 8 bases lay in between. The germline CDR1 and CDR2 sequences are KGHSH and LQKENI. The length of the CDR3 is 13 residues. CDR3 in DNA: TGTGCCAGCTCATCGGACAGTAACTATGGCTACACCTTC. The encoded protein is CASSSDSNYGYTF. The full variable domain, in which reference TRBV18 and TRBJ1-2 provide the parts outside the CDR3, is NAGVMQNPRHLVRRRGQEARLRCSPMKGHSHVYWYRQLPEEGLKFMVYLQKENIIDESGMPKERFSAEFPKEGPSILRIQQVVRGDSAAYFCASSSDSNYGYTFGSGTRLTVV.

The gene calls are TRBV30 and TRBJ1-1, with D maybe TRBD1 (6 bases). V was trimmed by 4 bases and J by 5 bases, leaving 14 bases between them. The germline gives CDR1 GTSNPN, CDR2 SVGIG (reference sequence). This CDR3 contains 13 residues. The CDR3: CAWMTGRGTEAFF. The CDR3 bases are TGTGCCTGGATGACAGGCCGGGGGACTGAAGCTTTCTTT.

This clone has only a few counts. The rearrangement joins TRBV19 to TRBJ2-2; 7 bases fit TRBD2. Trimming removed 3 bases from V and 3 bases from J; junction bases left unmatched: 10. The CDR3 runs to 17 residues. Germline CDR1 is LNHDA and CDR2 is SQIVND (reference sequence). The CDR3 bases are TGTGCCAGTAGTATCTTCAGGGAGGGGATTTACACCGGGGAGCTGTTTTTT. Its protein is CASSIFREGIYTGELFF.

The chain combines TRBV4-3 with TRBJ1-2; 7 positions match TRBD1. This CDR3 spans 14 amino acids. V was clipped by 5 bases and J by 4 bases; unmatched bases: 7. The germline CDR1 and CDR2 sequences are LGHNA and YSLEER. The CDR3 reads CASSRDSQGYGYTF. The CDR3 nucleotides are TGCGCCAGCAGCAGGGACAGTCAAGGCTATGGCTACACCTTC.

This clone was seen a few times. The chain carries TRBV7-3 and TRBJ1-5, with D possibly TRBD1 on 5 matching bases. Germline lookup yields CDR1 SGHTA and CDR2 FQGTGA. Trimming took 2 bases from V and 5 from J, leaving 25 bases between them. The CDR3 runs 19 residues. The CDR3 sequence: CASSLPLQVVSGSDQPQHF. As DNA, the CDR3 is TGTGCCAGCAGCTTACCTCTACAGGTGGTCAGCGGGAGCGATCAGCCCCAGCATTTT.

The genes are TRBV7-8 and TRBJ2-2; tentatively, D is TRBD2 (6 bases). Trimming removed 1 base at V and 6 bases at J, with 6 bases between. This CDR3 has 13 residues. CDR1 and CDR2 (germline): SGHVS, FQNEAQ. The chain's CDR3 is CASSLGLAGELFF. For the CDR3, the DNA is TGTGCCAGCAGCTTAGGACTAGCCGGGGAGCTGTTTTTT.

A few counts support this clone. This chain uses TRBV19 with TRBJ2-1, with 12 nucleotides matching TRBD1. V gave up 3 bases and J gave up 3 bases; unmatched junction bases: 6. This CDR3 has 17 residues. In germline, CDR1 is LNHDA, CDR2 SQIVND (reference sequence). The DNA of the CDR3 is TGTGCCAGTAGTATGCTGGGGGACAGGGGGCGCTACAATGAGCAGTTCTTC. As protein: CASSMLGDRGRYNEQFF.

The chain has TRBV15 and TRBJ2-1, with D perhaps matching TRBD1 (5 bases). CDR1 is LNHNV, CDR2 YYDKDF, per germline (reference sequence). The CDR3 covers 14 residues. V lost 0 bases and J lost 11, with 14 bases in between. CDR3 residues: CATSRDSTESKQFF. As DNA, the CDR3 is TGTGCCACCAGCAGAGATTCGACAGAGTCTAAGCAGTTCTTC.

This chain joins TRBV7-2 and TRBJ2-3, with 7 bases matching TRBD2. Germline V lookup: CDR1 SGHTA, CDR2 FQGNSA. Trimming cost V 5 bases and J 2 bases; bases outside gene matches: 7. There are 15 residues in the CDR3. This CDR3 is CASSDPSGYTDTQYF. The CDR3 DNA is TGTGCCAGCAGCGATCCTAGCGGATACACAGATACGCAGTATTTT.

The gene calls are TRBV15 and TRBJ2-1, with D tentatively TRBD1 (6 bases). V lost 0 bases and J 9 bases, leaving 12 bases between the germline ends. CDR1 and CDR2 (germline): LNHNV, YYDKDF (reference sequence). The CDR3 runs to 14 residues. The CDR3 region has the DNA TGTGCCACCAGCAGAGATTTACAGGGTATTGAGCAGTTCTTC. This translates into CATSRDLQGIEQFF.

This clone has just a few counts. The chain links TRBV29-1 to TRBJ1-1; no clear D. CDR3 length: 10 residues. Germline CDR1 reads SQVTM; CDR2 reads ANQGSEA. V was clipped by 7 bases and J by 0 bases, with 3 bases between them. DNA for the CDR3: TGCAGCGGGATGAACACTGAAGCTTTCTTT. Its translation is CSGMNTEAFF.

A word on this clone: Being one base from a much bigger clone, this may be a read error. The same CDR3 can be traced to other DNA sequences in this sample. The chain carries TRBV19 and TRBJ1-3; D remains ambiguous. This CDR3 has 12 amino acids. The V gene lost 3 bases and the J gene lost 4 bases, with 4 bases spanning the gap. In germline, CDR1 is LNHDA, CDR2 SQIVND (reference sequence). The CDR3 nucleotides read TGTGCCAGTAGTATCTTGGGAAACACCATATATTTT. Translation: CASSILGNTIYF.

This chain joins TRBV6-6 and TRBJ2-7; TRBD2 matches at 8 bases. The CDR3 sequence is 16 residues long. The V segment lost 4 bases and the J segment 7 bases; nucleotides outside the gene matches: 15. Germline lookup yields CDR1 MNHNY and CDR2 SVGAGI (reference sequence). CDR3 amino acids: CASSWGGTGGPGEQYF. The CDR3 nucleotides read TGTGCCAGCAGTTGGGGCGGAACGGGAGGGCCGGGGGAGCAGTACTTC.

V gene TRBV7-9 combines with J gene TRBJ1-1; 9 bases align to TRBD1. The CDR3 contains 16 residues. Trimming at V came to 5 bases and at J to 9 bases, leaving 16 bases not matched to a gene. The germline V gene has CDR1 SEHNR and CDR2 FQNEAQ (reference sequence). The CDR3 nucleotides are TGTGCCAGCAGCCCGACAGGGGGGCAATTACTCGACAAAGCTTTCTTT. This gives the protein CASSPTGGQLLDKAFF.